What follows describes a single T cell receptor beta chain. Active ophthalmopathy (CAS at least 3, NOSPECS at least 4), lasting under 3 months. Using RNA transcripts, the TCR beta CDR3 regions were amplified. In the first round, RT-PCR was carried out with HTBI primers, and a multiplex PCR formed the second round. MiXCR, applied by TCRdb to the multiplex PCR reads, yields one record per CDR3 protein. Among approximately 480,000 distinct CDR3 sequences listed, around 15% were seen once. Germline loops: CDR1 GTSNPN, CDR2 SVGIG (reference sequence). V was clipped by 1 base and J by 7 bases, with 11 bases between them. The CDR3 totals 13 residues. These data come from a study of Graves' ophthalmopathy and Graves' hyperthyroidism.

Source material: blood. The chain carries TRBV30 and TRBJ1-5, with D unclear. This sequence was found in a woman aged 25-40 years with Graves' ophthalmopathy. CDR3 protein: CAWSDTRGQPQHF. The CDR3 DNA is TGTGCCTGGAGTGATACCCGGGGACAGCCCCAGCATTTT.